This TCR beta chain was recovered during a study of breast tumors, draining lymph nodes, adjacent tissues. The sample holds many counts of this clonotype. Its antigen is unidentified. Study results and limitations: Tumors had less TCR diversity than lymph nodes, more than nontumor tissue. The lymph node origin of tumor T cells was framed as consistent with a hypothesis, not demonstrated.

J gave up 2 bases and V 1 base, and 8 bases lay outside the gene matches. The germline V gene has CDR1 SGHNT and CDR2 YENEEA. The CDR3 spans 17 residues. Each CDR3 protein is one row after TCRdb ran MiXCR on the multiplex PCR reads. The sample has more than 50,000 distinct CDR3 sequences, less than 45% seen once; the top ten hold around 8%. The sequencing input was breast tumor tissue. This receptor was identified in a female donor with breast cancer. Some clones in this sample may be carry-over from other donors' samples. The rearrangement uses TRBV11-3 and TRBJ2-3; 8 bases are a match to TRBD2. CDR3 in DNA: TGTGCCAGCAGCTTAGCCCTTGCGGGGGGAACCACAGATACGCAGTATTTT. As protein: CASSLALAGGTTDTQYF.